This T cell receptor beta chain was captured by sequencing in a study of T cell responses to AZD1222 COVID-19 vaccine. This CDR3 is built from 16 residues. CDR1 is SGDLS and CDR2 is YYNGEE in the germline V gene. Trimming took 0 bases from V and 7 from J, leaving 14 bases between them. The assay was immunoSEQ multiplex PCR, and TCRdb's table has in-frame clones only and misses some. The table includes 150,000 to 180,000 clones, around nine tenths detected once. The sequence was collected from an adult in good health. The chain combines TRBV9 with TRBJ1-6, with a possible D match to TRBD1 (6 bases). Material: peripheral blood, obtained on day 0 of AZD1222 vaccination. CDR3 nucleotides: TGTGCCAGCAGCGTAGAAGACAGGCAGGGGAATTCACCCCTCCACTTT. This gives the protein CASSVEDRQGNSPLHF.